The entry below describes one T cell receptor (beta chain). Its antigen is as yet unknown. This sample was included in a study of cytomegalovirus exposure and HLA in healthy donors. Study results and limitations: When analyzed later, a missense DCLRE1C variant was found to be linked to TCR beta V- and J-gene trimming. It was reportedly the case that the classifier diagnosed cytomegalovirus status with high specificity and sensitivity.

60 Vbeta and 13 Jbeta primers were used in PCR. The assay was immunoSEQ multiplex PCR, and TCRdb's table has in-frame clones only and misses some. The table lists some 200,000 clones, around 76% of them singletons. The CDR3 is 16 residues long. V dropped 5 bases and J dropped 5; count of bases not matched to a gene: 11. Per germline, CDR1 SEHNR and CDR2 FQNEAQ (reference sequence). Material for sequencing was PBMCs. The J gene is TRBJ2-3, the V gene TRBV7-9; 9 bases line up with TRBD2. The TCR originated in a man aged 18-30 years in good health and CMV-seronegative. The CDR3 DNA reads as TGTGCCAGCAGCCCCGGGATAGCGGGAGCAATAGATACGCAGTATTTT. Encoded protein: CASSPGIAGAIDTQYF.